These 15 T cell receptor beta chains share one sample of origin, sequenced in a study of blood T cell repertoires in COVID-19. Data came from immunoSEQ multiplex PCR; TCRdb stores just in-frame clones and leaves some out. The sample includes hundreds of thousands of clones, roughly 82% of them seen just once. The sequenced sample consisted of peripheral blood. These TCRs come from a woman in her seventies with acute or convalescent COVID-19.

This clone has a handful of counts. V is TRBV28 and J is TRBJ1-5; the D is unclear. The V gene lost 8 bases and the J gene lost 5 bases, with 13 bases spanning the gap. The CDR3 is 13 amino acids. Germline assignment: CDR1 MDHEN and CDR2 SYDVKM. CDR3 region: CASVPGSDQPQHF. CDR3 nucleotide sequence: TGTGCCAGCGTCCCGGGGTCGGATCAGCCCCAGCATTTT.

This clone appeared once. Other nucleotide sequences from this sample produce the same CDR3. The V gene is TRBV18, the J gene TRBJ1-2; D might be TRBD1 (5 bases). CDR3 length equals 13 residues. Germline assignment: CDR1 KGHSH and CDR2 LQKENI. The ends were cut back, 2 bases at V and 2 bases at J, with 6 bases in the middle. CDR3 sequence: CASSPDRNYGYTF. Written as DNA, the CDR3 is TGTGCCAGCTCACCAGACAGAAACTATGGCTACACCTTC.

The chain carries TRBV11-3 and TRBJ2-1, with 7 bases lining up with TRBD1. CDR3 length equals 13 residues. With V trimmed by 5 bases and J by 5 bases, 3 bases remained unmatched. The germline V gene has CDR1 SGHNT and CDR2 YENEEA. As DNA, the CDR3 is TGTGCCAGCAGCCTGGGACAGAACAATGAGCAGTTCTTC. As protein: CASSLGQNNEQFF.

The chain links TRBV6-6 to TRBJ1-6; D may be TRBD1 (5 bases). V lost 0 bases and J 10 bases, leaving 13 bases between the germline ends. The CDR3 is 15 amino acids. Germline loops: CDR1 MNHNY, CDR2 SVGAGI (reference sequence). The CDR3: CASSYSQGSGSPLHF. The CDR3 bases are TGTGCCAGCAGTTACTCGCAAGGGTCAGGGTCACCCCTCCACTTT.

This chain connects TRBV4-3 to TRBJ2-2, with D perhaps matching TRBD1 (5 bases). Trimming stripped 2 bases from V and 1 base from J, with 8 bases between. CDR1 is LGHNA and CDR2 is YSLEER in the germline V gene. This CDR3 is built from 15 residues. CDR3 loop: CASSQQGWNTGELFF. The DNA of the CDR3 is TGCGCCAGCAGCCAACAGGGATGGAACACCGGGGAGCTGTTTTTT.

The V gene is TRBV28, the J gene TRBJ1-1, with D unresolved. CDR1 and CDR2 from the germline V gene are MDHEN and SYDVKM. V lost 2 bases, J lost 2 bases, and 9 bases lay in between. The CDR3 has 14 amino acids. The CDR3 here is CASSLAYLNTEAFF. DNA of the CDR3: TGTGCCAGCAGTTTAGCCTATCTAAACACTGAAGCTTTCTTT.

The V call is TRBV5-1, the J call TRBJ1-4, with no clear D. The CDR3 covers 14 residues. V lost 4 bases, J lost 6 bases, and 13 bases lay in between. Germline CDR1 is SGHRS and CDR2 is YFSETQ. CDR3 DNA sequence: TGCGCCAGCAGCAACGGACTCCTGGATGAAAAACTGTTTTTT. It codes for CASSNGLLDEKLFF.

CDR3 protein: CASSLDRQGSGEQFF. CDR3 DNA: TGTGCCAGCAGCTTAGATCGACAGGGGTCGGGTGAGCAGTTCTTC. The chain is built from TRBV7-9 and TRBJ2-1; 8 bases map to TRBD1. V lost 1 base to trimming and J lost 9 bases; unmatched junction nucleotides: 8. This CDR3 comprises 15 residues. The V gene's germline CDR1 is SEHNR and CDR2 FQNEAQ (reference sequence).

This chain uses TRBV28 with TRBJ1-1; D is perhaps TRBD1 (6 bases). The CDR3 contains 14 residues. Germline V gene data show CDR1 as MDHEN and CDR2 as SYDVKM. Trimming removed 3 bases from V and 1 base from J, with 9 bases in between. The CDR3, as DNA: TGTGCCAGCAGTTTCGCGGACAGGAACACTGAAGCTTTCTTT. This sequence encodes CASSFADRNTEAFF.

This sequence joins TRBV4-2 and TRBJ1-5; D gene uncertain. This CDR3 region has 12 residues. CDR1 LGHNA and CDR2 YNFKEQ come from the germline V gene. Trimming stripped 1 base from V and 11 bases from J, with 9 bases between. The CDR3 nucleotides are TGTGCCAGCAGCCAAGCCCAAGGAGCCCAGCATTTT. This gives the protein CASSQAQGAQHF.

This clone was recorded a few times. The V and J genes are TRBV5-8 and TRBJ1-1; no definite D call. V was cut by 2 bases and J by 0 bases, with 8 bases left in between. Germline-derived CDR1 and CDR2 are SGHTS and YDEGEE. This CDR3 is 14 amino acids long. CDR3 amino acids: CASSFSTMNTEAFF. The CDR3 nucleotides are TGTGCCAGCAGCTTTAGCACCATGAACACTGAAGCTTTCTTT.

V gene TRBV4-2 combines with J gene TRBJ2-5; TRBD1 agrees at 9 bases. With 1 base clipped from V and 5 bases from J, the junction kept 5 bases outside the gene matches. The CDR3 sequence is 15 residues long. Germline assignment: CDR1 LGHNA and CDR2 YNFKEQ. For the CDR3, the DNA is TGTGCCAGCAGCCAAGTCTGGGGACAGGGTGAGACCCAGTACTTC. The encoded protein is CASSQVWGQGETQYF.

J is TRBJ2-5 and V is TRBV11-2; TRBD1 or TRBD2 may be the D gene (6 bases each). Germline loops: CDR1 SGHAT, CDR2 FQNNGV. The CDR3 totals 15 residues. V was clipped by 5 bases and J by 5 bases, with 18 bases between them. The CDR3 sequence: CASSLGGLSMETQYF. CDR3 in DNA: TGTGCCAGCAGCCTAGGGGGGCTTTCAATGGAGACCCAGTACTTC. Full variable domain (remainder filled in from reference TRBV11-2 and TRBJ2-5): EAGVAQSPRYKIIEKRQSVAFWCNPISGHATLYWYQQILGQGPKLLIQFQNNGVVDDSQLPKDRFSAERLKGVDSTLKIQPAKLEDSAVYLCASSLGGLSMETQYFGPGTRLLVL.

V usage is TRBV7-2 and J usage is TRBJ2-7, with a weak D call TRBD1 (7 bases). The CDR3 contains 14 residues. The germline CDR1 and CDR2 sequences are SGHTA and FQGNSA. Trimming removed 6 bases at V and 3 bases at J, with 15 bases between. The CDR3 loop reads CASRQGGPYYEQYF. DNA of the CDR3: TGTGCCAGCAGGCAGGGGGGCCCTTACTACGAGCAGTACTTC. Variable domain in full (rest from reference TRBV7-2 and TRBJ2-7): GAGVSQSPSNKVTEKGKDVELRCDPISGHTALYWYRQSLGQGLEFLIYFQGNSAPDKSGLPSDRFSAERTGGSVSTLTIQRTQQEDSAVYLCASRQGGPYYEQYFGPGTRLTVT.

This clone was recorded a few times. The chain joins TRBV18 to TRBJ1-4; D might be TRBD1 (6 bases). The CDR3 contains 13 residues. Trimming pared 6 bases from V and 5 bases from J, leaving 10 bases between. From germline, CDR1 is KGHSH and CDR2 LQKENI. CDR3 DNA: TGTGCCAGCTCCCCCGACAGGAATGAAAAACTGTTTTTT. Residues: CASSPDRNEKLFF.